The T cell receptor (beta chain) under discussion was sequenced for a study of T cell repertoires in cytomegalovirus infection (dated by TCRdb to the late 2010s). Looking at the study overall: Donor HLA type was relevant to the analysis, as public TCR beta signatures indicated carriage of CMV infection together with the matching HLA type. General study outcomes and caveats: In both this cohort and an independent roughly 400-donor cohort, the cumulative frequency of public TCR beta family members distinguished carriers of CMV infection plus the relevant HLA type. The ex vivo response was dominated by HLA-C-restricted CMV-specific TCR beta clonotypes, which also provided the single most frequent clonotype in two of eight donors.

TCRdb records Illumina HiSeq 1500 as the sequencer. TCRdb reworked the public reads: Q25 trimming with fastp, MiXCR clone assembly, productive beta chains retained. Here each entry gathers all rows of one CDR3 protein and keeps the most common genes and DNA. Within this sample are around 320,000 distinct CDR3 sequences, with around 9.5% of them counted one time only. The top ten clonotypes cover 4.3% of the sample. The germline V gene (reference sequence) provides CDR1 SEHNR and CDR2 FQNEAQ. V loses 5 bases, J loses 8 bases, and the germline ends lie 10 bases apart. Counted from cysteine to phenylalanine, this CDR3 has 12 amino acids. Kept here is only the CDR3 DNA, which spans 36 bases and is read in frame from base 1. Many counts were recorded for this clonotype. The specificity of this receptor is unknown. Nothing much larger sits one base from this clone, and base qualities are not available.

The clonotype comes from a human donor in good health (CMV status not recorded). Some clones in this sample may be carry-over from other donors' samples. What was sequenced was PBMCs. The V and J segments used are TRBV7-9 and TRBJ2-1, with TRBD1 tentatively as D gene (6 bases match). The CDR3 reads CASSKQGDEQFF. Read as DNA, the sequence is TGTGCCAGCAGCAAACAGGGTGATGAGCAGTTCTTC.